The rows below give T cell receptor beta chains drawn from one sample of a study of blood T cells in healthy people across ages. One entry per CDR3 protein, called by TCRdb with MiXCR from the 5' RACE reads. Here the sample spans about 900,000 distinct CDR3 sequences, about 59% being singletons. The material sequenced was blood. The receptors derive from a man under 40 in good health. Both conserved end residues are part of each CDR3. A D gene is named only where the DNA matches it firmly. The listing skips clone size in some rows; elsewhere it reads once, few, many or a size class.

V gene	J gene	clone size	D gene	CDR3 protein	CDR3 DNA
TRBV12-3/TRBV12-4	TRBJ2-5	.	TRBD2	CASRPPGLGAETQYF	TGTGCCAGCAGACCTCCGGGACTAGGAGCAGAGACCCAGTACTTC
TRBV20-1	TRBJ1-6	.	.	CSARDRDTTFRLHF	TGCAGTGCTAGAGATCGGGACACCACATTTCGACTCCACTTT
TRBV5-6	TRBJ2-5	few	.	CASSFRFRKNQETQYF	TGTGCCAGCAGCTTTCGATTTAGGAAAAACCAAGAGACCCAGTACTTC
TRBV5-6	TRBJ2-5	once	.	CASTPEDEETQYF	TGTGCCAGCACCCCGGAAGATGAAGAGACCCAGTACTTC
TRBV5-1	TRBJ2-3	few	TRBD2	CASSYGLAGATDTQYF	TGCGCCAGCAGCTACGGACTAGCGGGTGCTACAGATACGCAGTATTTT
TRBV7-8	TRBJ2-5	few	.	CASSLAGGPRETQYF	TGTGCCAGCAGCTTGGCAGGCGGACCCCGGGAGACCCAGTACTTC
TRBV12-3/TRBV12-4	TRBJ2-1	.	.	CASSLRYLNEQFF	TGTGCCAGCAGTTTACGGTACCTCAATGAGCAGTTCTTC
TRBV18	TRBJ1-2	.	.	CASSPRRESNYGYTF	TGTGCCAGCTCACCACGACGGGAGAGTAACTATGGCTACACCTTC
TRBV15	TRBJ2-1	.	.	CATSRVGALYNEQFF	TGTGCCACCAGCAGAGTGGGGGCCCTCTACAATGAGCAGTTCTTC
TRBV5-6	TRBJ2-5	.	.	CASSARLGETQYF	TGTGCCAGCAGCGCCAGACTTGGGGAGACCCAGTACTTC
TRBV5-5	TRBJ2-5	.	.	CASSLWLRNDPGEQYF	TGTGCCAGCAGCTTGTGGCTGCGCAACGATCCGGGAGAGCAGTACTTC
TRBV7-3	TRBJ2-1	.	TRBD2	CASNPGGGQNEQFF	TGTGCCAGCAACCCCGGCGGGGGGCAGAATGAGCAGTTCTTC
TRBV29-1	TRBJ2-3	.	.	CSVEPTGTDTQYF	TGCAGCGTTGAACCGACTGGCACAGATACGCAGTATTTT
TRBV29-1	TRBJ1-2	.	TRBD1	CSIRTGNNYGYTF	TGCAGCATACGGACAGGGAACAACTATGGCTACACCTTC
TRBV29-1	TRBJ2-3	.	TRBD2	CSVQAGGDTQYF	TGCAGCGTCCAAGCGGGGGGAGATACGCAGTATTTT
TRBV9	TRBJ2-1	.	TRBD2	CASSPPRGGRFNEQFF	TGTGCCAGCAGCCCCCCCCGGGGGGGGCGGTTCAATGAGCAGTTCTTC
TRBV5-1	TRBJ2-3	.	.	CASSSPAGTDTQYF	TGCGCCAGCAGCTCACCCGCGGGGACAGATACGCAGTATTTT
TRBV4-2	TRBJ1-1	.	.	CASSQDGIRGGYEAFF	TGTGCCAGCAGCCAAGATGGAATTAGGGGGGGGTATGAAGCTTTCTTT
TRBV5-1	TRBJ1-1	.	TRBD1	CASSAGQGTEAFF	TGCGCCAGCAGCGCAGGACAGGGGACTGAAGCTTTCTTT
TRBV4-3	TRBJ2-2	few	TRBD2	CASSQDGTSGAGELFF	TGCGCCAGCAGCCAAGATGGGACTAGCGGGGCCGGGGAGCTGTTTTTT
TRBV7-2	TRBJ1-5	.	.	CASSLAYSQPQHF	TGTGCCAGCAGCTTAGCGTACAGTCAGCCCCAGCATTTT
TRBV15	TRBJ2-5	few	.	CATSSLRQSQETQYF	TGTGCCACCAGCAGTCTAAGACAGTCCCAAGAGACCCAGTACTTC
TRBV7-2	TRBJ1-2	few	.	CASSLEEGWGGYTF	TGTGCCAGCAGCTTAGAGGAGGGATGGGGTGGCTACACCTTC
TRBV6-5	TRBJ2-1	.	TRBD2	CASSTPSGGYNEQFF	TGTGCCAGCAGTACCCCTAGCGGGGGATACAATGAGCAGTTCTTC
TRBV7-2	TRBJ2-1	.	TRBD2	CASAAGGPWNNEQFF	TGTGCCAGCGCCGCGGGGGGGCCGTGGAACAATGAGCAGTTCTTC
TRBV4-3	TRBJ1-1	.	.	CASSQAPGFEAFF	TGCGCCAGCAGCCAAGCCCCGGGTTTTGAAGCTTTCTTT
TRBV20-1	TRBJ1-5	.	.	CSARVRQRNQPQHF	TGCAGTGCTAGAGTACGACAGCGCAATCAGCCCCAGCATTTT
TRBV6-2/TRBV6-3	TRBJ2-1	once	.	CASRLVVYNEQFF	TGTGCCAGCAGGCTAGTGGTTTACAATGAGCAGTTCTTC
TRBV29-1	TRBJ1-4	.	.	CSVQPNRAGENLFF	TGCAGCGTCCAACCAAACCGGGCGGGGGAAAACCTGTTTTTT
TRBV18	TRBJ2-1	.	.	CASSPVLTDEQFF	TGTGCCAGCTCACCGGTCCTTACGGATGAGCAGTTCTTC
TRBV6-5	TRBJ2-7	.	.	CASRTTGGSPHEQYF	TGTGCCAGCAGAACGACGGGTGGAAGCCCCCACGAGCAGTACTTC
TRBV7-8	TRBJ2-5	.	.	CASSRSTATYQETQYF	TGTGCCAGCAGCCGATCGACAGCTACGTACCAAGAGACCCAGTACTTC
TRBV10-3	TRBJ2-1	.	.	CAVSFEGGTYNEQFF	TGTGCCGTCAGTTTCGAGGGGGGTACCTACAATGAGCAGTTCTTC
TRBV7-8	TRBJ2-1	few	.	CASSSPVSYNEQFF	TGTGCCAGCAGCTCCCCTGTGTCCTACAATGAGCAGTTCTTC
TRBV20-1	TRBJ2-2	.	TRBD2	CSAKGTINTGELFF	TGCAGTGCTAAAGGGACTATTAACACCGGGGAGCTGTTTTTT
TRBV7-8	TRBJ2-5	many	TRBD2	CASSLAGGFGETQYF	TGTGCCAGCAGCTTAGCGGGGGGGTTCGGAGAGACCCAGTACTTC
TRBV6-5	TRBJ1-6	.	.	CASSVGGQNSPLHF	TGTGCCAGCAGTGTGGGTGGACAGAATTCACCCCTCCACTTT
TRBV12-3/TRBV12-4	TRBJ2-6	.	TRBD1	CASTEDRAFGANVLTF	TGTGCCAGCACCGAAGACAGGGCTTTTGGGGCCAACGTCCTGACTTTC
TRBV27	TRBJ2-7	.	.	CASSPSFPRGYEQYF	TGTGCCAGCAGTCCTTCCTTTCCTCGGGGCTACGAGCAGTACTTC
TRBV27	TRBJ2-5	.	TRBD1	CASRHSRGPYETQYF	TGTGCCAGCAGACACTCCAGGGGGCCGTACGAGACCCAGTACTTC
TRBV5-1	TRBJ2-1	.	TRBD2	CASSRAGAISSYNEQFF	TGCGCCAGCAGTAGAGCGGGGGCCATAAGCTCCTACAATGAGCAGTTCTTC
TRBV20-1	TRBJ2-3	few	TRBD2	CSANKRGGADTQYF	TGCAGTGCAAACAAGCGGGGGGGAGCAGATACGCAGTATTTT
TRBV20-1	TRBJ2-5	.	TRBD1	CSARGQGGETQYF	TGCAGTGCTAGGGGACAGGGCGGAGAGACCCAGTACTTC
TRBV28	TRBJ2-7	once	.	CASRSTGETYEQYF	TGTGCCAGCAGATCGACAGGAGAAACCTACGAGCAGTACTTC
TRBV7-2	TRBJ2-1	.	TRBD2	CASSLPGLAEQWGEQFF	TGTGCCAGCAGCTTACCGGGACTAGCGGAGCAATGGGGTGAGCAGTTCTTC
TRBV7-9	TRBJ2-1	.	TRBD1	CASSSMGWGRGTNEQFF	TGTGCCAGCAGCTCGATGGGGTGGGGCAGGGGGACCAATGAGCAGTTCTTC
TRBV29-1	TRBJ2-3	.	.	CSVRDLSTDTQYF	TGCAGCGTTAGGGACCTAAGCACAGATACGCAGTATTTC
TRBV12-3/TRBV12-4	TRBJ1-4	.	TRBD1	CASSPSDRGGEKPFF	TGCGCCAGCAGCCCCTCGGACAGGGGGGGTGAAAAACCGTTTTTT
TRBV29-1	TRBJ1-2	.	TRBD1	CSVVKGQGAGYTF	TGCAGCGTTGTAAAGGGACAGGGCGCTGGCTACACCTTC
TRBV29-1	TRBJ2-7	.	TRBD1	CSVEGTGMPYEQYF	TGCAGCGTTGAAGGGACAGGGATGCCCTACGAGCAGTACTTC
TRBV30	TRBJ2-1	few	TRBD1	CAWTRPGQIYNEQFF	TGTGCCTGGACCCGACCGGGACAGATCTACAATGAGCAGTTCTTC
TRBV29-1	TRBJ2-7	once	TRBD1	CSVEGQGTREQYF	TGCAGCGTTGAGGGACAGGGGACCCGCGAGCAGTACTTC
TRBV11-2	TRBJ2-3	few	TRBD1	CASSPIRDRESTDTQYF	TGTGCCAGCAGTCCCATCCGGGACAGGGAAAGCACAGATACGCAGTATTTT
TRBV29-1	TRBJ2-7	.	.	CSVKQSVYEQYF	TGCAGCGTGAAACAGAGTGTCTACGAGCAGTACTTC
TRBV27	TRBJ2-4	.	.	CASSVSVTGNIQYF	TGTGCCAGCAGTGTATCGGTAACAGGGAACATTCAGTACTTC